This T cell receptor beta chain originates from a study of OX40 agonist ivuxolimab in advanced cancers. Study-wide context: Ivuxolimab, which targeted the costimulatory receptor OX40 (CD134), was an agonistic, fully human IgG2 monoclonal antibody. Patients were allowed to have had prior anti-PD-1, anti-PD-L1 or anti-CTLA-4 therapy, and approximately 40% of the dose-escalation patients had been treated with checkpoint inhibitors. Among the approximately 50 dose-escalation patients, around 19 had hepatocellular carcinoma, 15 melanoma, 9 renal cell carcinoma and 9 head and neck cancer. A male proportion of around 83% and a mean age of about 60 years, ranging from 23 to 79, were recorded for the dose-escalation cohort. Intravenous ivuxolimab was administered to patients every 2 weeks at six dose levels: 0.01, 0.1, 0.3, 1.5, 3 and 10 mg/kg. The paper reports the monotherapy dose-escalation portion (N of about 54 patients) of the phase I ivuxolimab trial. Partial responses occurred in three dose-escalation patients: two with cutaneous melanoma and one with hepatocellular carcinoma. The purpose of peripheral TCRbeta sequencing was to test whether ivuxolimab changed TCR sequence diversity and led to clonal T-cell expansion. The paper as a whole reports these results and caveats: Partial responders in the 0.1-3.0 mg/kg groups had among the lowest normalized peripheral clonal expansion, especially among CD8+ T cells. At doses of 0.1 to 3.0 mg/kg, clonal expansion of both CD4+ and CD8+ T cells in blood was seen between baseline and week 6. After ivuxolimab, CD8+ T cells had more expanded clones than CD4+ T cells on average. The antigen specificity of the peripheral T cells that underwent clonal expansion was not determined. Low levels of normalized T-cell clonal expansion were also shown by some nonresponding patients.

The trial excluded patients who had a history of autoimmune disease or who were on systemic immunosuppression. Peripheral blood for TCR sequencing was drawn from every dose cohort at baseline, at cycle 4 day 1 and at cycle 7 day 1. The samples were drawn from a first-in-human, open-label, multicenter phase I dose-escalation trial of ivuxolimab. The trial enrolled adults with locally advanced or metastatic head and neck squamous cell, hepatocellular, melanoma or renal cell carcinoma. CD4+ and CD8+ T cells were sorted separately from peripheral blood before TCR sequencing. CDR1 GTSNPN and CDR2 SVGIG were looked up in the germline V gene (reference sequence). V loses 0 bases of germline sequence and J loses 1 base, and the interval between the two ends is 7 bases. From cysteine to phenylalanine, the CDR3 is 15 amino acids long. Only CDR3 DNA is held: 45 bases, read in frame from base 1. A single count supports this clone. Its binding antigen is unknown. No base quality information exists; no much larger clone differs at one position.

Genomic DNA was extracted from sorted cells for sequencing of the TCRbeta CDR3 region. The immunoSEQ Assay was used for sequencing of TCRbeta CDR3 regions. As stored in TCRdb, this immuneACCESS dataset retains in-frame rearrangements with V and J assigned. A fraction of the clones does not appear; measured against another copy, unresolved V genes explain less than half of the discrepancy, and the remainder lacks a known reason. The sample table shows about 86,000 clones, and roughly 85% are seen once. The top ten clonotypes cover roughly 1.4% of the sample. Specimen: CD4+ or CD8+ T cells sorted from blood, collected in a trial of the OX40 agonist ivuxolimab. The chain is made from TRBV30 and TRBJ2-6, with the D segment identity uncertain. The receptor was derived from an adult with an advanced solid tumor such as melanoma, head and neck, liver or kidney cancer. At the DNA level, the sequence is TGTGCCTGGAGTGTCACAGTATCTGGGGCCAACGTCCTGACTTTC. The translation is CAWSVTVSGANVLTF. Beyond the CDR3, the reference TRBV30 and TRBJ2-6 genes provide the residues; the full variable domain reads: SQTIHQWPATLVQPVGSPLSLECTVEGTSNPNLYWYRQAAGRGLQLLFYSVGIGQISSEVPQNLSASRPQDRQFILSSKKLLLSDSGFYLCAWSVTVSGANVLTFGAGSRLTVL.